The rows below give T cell receptor beta chains drawn from one sample of a study of beta chain features in type 1 diabetes. Sequencing used immunoSEQ multiplex PCR; TCRdb keeps in-frame clones, though not all of them. The sample contains roughly 230,000 clones, about 9.3% of which appear only once. The specimen sequenced was naive CD4+ T cells from blood. The receptors come from a woman between 18 and 29 years old in good health. Both conserved end residues are part of each CDR3. A D gene is named only where the DNA matches it firmly. For some rows the clone size is stated as once, few or many, or as a class when expanded; others skip it.

j_call,cdr3_length,clone_size,d_call,v_call,cdr3_nt,cdr3_aa
TRBJ1-2,15,NA,TRBD1,TRBV7-8,TGTGCCAGCAGCCCGCCGGGACAGTACGAGGCTGGCTACACCTTC,CASSPPGQYEAGYTF
TRBJ2-1,16,NA,NA,TRBV19,TGTGCCAGTAGTAGACAGGCGGAGAGCTCCTACAATGAGCAGTTCTTC,CASSRQAESSYNEQFF
TRBJ2-1,14,few,NA,TRBV5-1,TGCGCCAGCAGCTTGATGGCGGGGCGCAATGAGCAGTTCTTC,CASSLMAGRNEQFF
TRBJ1-1,17,few,TRBD1,TRBV27,TGTGCCAGCAGCCCCTTCAGGCGGACAGGGGGCTACACTGAAGCTTTCTTT,CASSPFRRTGGYTEAFF
TRBJ2-3,17,NA,NA,TRBV7-9,TGTGCCAGCAGAGATCGCCTCGGCAGAGGAAGCACAGATACGCAGTATTTT,CASRDRLGRGSTDTQYF
TRBJ2-3,12,many,TRBD2,TRBV29-1,TGCAGCGTTTCGGGAGGGGCAGATACGCAGTATTTT,CSVSGGADTQYF
TRBJ2-7,15,few,TRBD2,TRBV6-6,TGTGCCAGCAACATCAAAGGCGGGGGGTCGGGGGAGCAGTACTTC,CASNIKGGGSGEQYF
TRBJ2-1,15,NA,TRBD2,TRBV7-9,TGTGCCAGCAGCCTATTAGCGGGTCTCTACAATGAGCAGTTCTTC,CASSLLAGLYNEQFF
TRBJ1-2,13,few,NA,TRBV30,TGTGCCTGGACAGGTTCCGAGAGCGGTGGCTACACCTTC,CAWTGSESGGYTF
TRBJ2-3,13,many,NA,TRBV7-2,TGTGCCAGCAGCGGTAACAGGGTGGATACGCAGTATTTT,CASSGNRVDTQYF
TRBJ1-1,15,NA,TRBD1,TRBV25-1,TGTGCCAGCAGTGGCGTGGGGACAGTGAACACTGAAGCTTTCTTT,CASSGVGTVNTEAFF
TRBJ1-1,17,NA,NA,TRBV6-4,TGTGCCAGCAGTGTACTCGAGCGCGGACACATGAACACTGAAGCTTTCTTT,CASSVLERGHMNTEAFF
TRBJ2-1,16,few,NA,TRBV30,TGTGCCTGGACCACAAGAGGCATTCTCGAGGCCGGTGAGCAGTTCTTC,CAWTTRGILEAGEQFF
TRBJ2-1,15,few,NA,TRBV5-1,TGCGCCAGCAGCTTGTCTCCGGGAACCTACAATGAGCAGTTCTTC,CASSLSPGTYNEQFF
TRBJ1-2,12,NA,NA,TRBV30,TGTGCCTGGACACTCCCCCCTGGTGGCTACACCTTC,CAWTLPPGGYTF
TRBJ2-5,13,few,NA,TRBV5-1,TGCGCCAGCAGCTTGTCGGGGTCCGAGACCCAGTACTTC,CASSLSGSETQYF
TRBJ2-1,14,few,TRBD1,TRBV27,TGTGCCAGCAGTTTACTGGACAGGGTAGGTGAGCAGTTCTTC,CASSLLDRVGEQFF
TRBJ2-5,17,NA,TRBD1,TRBV5-1,TGCGCCAGCAGCTTGCCCTCCGGGACAGGGGGCCGGGAGACCCAGTACTTC,CASSLPSGTGGRETQYF
TRBJ1-1,16,few,NA,TRBV6-6,TGTGCCAGCAGTTATGACGTCTGGGTGGGAGCCACTGAAGCTTTCTTT,CASSYDVWVGATEAFF
TRBJ2-4,13,many,TRBD2,TRBV7-9,TGTGCCAGCAGCCTGGGACTAGTTGACATTCAGTACTTC,CASSLGLVDIQYF
TRBJ1-5,14,few,NA,TRBV30,TGTGCCTGGAGCGAGGGGGGGAGCAATCAGCCCCAGCATTTT,CAWSEGGSNQPQHF
TRBJ2-7,15,few,TRBD2,TRBV19,TGTGCCAGTAGTATGTGGCTAGCGGACTCCTACGAGCAGTACTTC,CASSMWLADSYEQYF
TRBJ2-5,17,NA,TRBD1,TRBV7-6,TGTGCCAGCAGCTTAGCCCTCCGGGACAGGGGTTCAGAGACCCAGTACTTC,CASSLALRDRGSETQYF
TRBJ2-7,15,NA,NA,TRBV7-8,TGTGCCAGCAGCTTAGCGCAGGGTATCCCCTACGAGCAGTACTTC,CASSLAQGIPYEQYF
TRBJ1-5,16,NA,TRBD1,TRBV7-9,TGTGCCAGCAGCCAATGGGCTGGACAGGGCAATCAGCCCCAGCATTTT,CASSQWAGQGNQPQHF
TRBJ2-1,16,NA,TRBD2,TRBV7-2,TGTGCCAGCAGCTTAGAAGGTTGGCGGGAGGGGAATGAGCAGTTCTTC,CASSLEGWREGNEQFF
TRBJ1-5,16,NA,TRBD1,TRBV16,TGTGCCAGCAGCCGCCGCAGGGGGGTAGTCAATCAGCCCCAGCATTTT,CASSRRRGVVNQPQHF
TRBJ2-2,15,few,TRBD2,TRBV5-4,TGTGCCAGCAGCTTGGCCCTAGCGGGGACCGGGGAGCTGTTTTTT,CASSLALAGTGELFF
TRBJ1-1,18,few,TRBD1,TRBV5-1,TGCGCCAGCAGCTCCAGCCTTCCCGGGACAGGGTCCCGCACTGAAGCTTTCTTT,CASSSSLPGTGSRTEAFF
TRBJ2-5,17,NA,NA,TRBV6-1,TGTGCCAGCAGTGATGAACCTATAATCCGCCTCCAAGAGACCCAGTACTTC,CASSDEPIIRLQETQYF
TRBJ1-1,16,NA,NA,TRBV19,TGTGCCAGTAGTATATTGGCCCAGGGTGGGAACACTGAAGCTTTCTTT,CASSILAQGGNTEAFF
TRBJ2-2,13,NA,NA,TRBV7-2,TGTGCCAGCAGCTTAGAATCCGGGGTGGAGCTGTTTTTT,CASSLESGVELFF
TRBJ1-5,13,NA,NA,TRBV18,TGTGCCAGCTCCCGGGGGGTGGGACAGCCCCAGCATTTT,CASSRGVGQPQHF
TRBJ2-5,14,few,TRBD2,TRBV30,TGTGCCTGGAGTGTCGGGGGGGCCTTGGAGACCCAGTACTTC,CAWSVGGALETQYF
TRBJ2-7,15,few,NA,TRBV5-1,TGCGCCAGCAGCCAATTCGCCGGGGAATCGTACGAGCAGTACTTC,CASSQFAGESYEQYF
TRBJ2-3,13,NA,NA,TRBV7-9,TGTGCCAGCAGCGAACAGGGTGCAGATACGCAGTATTTT,CASSEQGADTQYF
TRBJ1-4,13,few,TRBD1,TRBV5-1,TGCGCCAGCAGCGTACAGGGGGACGAAAAACTGTTTTTT,CASSVQGDEKLFF
TRBJ2-5,16,NA,TRBD2,TRBV6-1,TGTGCCAGCAGTGACCGAGGACTAGCGGTACAAGAGACCCAGTACTTC,CASSDRGLAVQETQYF
TRBJ2-7,14,few,TRBD1,TRBV19,TGTGCCAGTAGTGAGGACAGGGGGGCCTACGAGCAGTACTTC,CASSEDRGAYEQYF
TRBJ2-1,15,NA,TRBD1,TRBV5-1,TGCGCCAGCAGCGCGGGACAGGTCACCTACAATGAGCAGTTCTTC,CASSAGQVTYNEQFF